Shown below are 21 T cell receptor beta chains from a single sample sequenced in a study of graft-versus-host responses after intestinal transplantation. TCRdb keeps only in-frame clones here, not all; method: immunoSEQ multiplex PCR. Of around 21,000 clones detected, about 33% appear once; the ten largest clones hold 7.5% to 10%. Responder cells labeled with CFSE (200,000) were co-plated with irradiated stimulator cells labeled with violet dye (200,000). Sequencing used alloreactive CD8+ T cells from a mixed lymphocyte reaction culture, obtained before intestinal transplant. The subset: CFSE-low proliferating T cells sorted from roughly six-day pre-transplant mixed lymphocyte reaction (GvH or HvG direction). The source is a human patient who received an intestinal transplant.

The chain combines TRBV10-3 with TRBJ2-7; the D is unclear. Germline lookup yields CDR1 ENHRY and CDR2 SYGVKD. V lost 10 bases to trimming and J lost 3 bases, with 13 bases between them. This CDR3 comprises 12 residues. The CDR3 coding sequence is TGTGCCAGCAGCCCCGACGGCTACGAGCAGTACTTC. Protein product: CASSPDGYEQYF.

CDR3 bases: TGTGCCAGCAGTTCGAGTGGGAGAGTAAGCGAGCAGTACTTC. It specifies CASSSSGRVSEQYF. The rearrangement uses TRBV27 and TRBJ2-7; maybe TRBD2 (5 bases). With 4 bases removed from V and 6 bases from J, the gap between germline ends came to 16 bases. The CDR3 has 14 residues. CDR1 is MNHEY and CDR2 is SMNVEV in the germline V gene (reference sequence).

The rearrangement joins TRBV7-3 to TRBJ2-3, with D tentatively TRBD2 (6 bases). Germline V CDR1 and CDR2: SGHTA, FQGTGA. The CDR3 covers 16 residues. The V end lost 5 bases, the J end lost 1 base, and 16 bases lay between the germline ends. The CDR3 protein is CASSLLAGIGTDTQYF. The CDR3 DNA reads as TGTGCCAGCAGCCTACTGGCGGGGATCGGCACAGATACGCAGTATTTT.

The chain couples TRBV6-4 to TRBJ2-3; 11 positions agree with TRBD1. The CDR3 has 15 amino acids. V shed 1 base and J 7 bases; nucleotides not matched to a gene: 4. Per the germline V gene, CDR1 is MRHNA and CDR2 is SNTAGT. The CDR3 bases are TGTGCCAGCAGTGACTGGACAGGGGGCGTATATACGCAGTATTTT. Its protein is CASSDWTGGVYTQYF.

This clone was counted between two and nine times. The chain combines TRBV2 with TRBJ1-2, with D unclear. Trimming removed 0 bases from V and 2 bases from J, with 13 bases in between. The CDR3 covers 16 residues. The germline gives CDR1 SNHLY, CDR2 FYNNEI. CDR3 region: CASSEAVGIQNYGYTF. The DNA of the CDR3 is TGTGCCAGCAGTGAAGCGGTGGGCATCCAAAACTATGGCTACACCTTC.

The rearrangement links TRBV7-9 to TRBJ2-2, with TRBD1 identical over 7 bases. Germline-derived CDR1 and CDR2 are SEHNR and FQNEAQ (reference sequence). CDR3 size: 14 residues. J gave up 4 bases and V 6 bases, and 5 bases lay outside the gene matches. CDR3 bases: TGTGCCAGCAGGGAGACAGGGTCCACCGGGGAGCTGTTTTTT. Amino acid sequence: CASRETGSTGELFF.

The CDR3 sequence is CASSPSASYEQYF. The CDR3 nucleotides read TGTGCCAGCAGCCCATCCGCTTCTTACGAGCAGTACTTC. The rearrangement joins TRBV27 to TRBJ2-7; no clear D gene. The CDR3 is made up of 13 amino acids. V dropped 6 bases and J dropped 4 bases, with 13 bases sitting between them. Germline CDR1 reads MNHEY; CDR2 reads SMNVEV (reference sequence).

This clone has more than one count but fewer than ten. The rearrangement links TRBV11-2 to TRBJ2-7, with D unresolved. Between the trimmed V and J ends, which lost 4 bases and 5 bases, there was a span of 9 bases. The CDR3 loop spans 12 amino acids. Germline values: CDR1 SGHAT, CDR2 FQNNGV. Here the CDR3 reads CASSSLGHEQYF. The DNA of the CDR3 is TGTGCCAGCAGCTCCTTGGGCCACGAGCAGTACTTC. Using reference TRBV11-2 and TRBJ2-7 for the parts outside the CDR3, the full variable domain is EAGVAQSPRYKIIEKRQSVAFWCNPISGHATLYWYQQILGQGPKLLIQFQNNGVVDDSQLPKDRFSAERLKGVDSTLKIQPAKLEDSAVYLCASSSLGHEQYFGPGTRLTVT.

The chain has TRBV12-5 and TRBJ1-1; D uncertain. The CDR3 extends over 11 amino acids. Per germline, CDR1 LGHNT and CDR2 FRNRAP. V was shortened by 0 bases and J by 8 bases, with 4 bases between the two germline ends. The CDR3 DNA sequence: TGTGCTAGTGGTTTGGTATCCGAAGCTTTCTTT. Translated: CASGLVSEAFF.

There are a few counts of this clone. The V call is TRBV4-2, the J call TRBJ2-1, with TRBD2 matching 8 bases. V trimming: 0 bases; J trimming: 5 bases; junction bases outside the gene matches: 9. CDR1 is LGHNA, CDR2 YNFKEQ, per germline. The CDR3 has 17 residues. The CDR3 nucleotides read TGTGCCAGCAGCCAAGAAAGCGGGAGTTTTTGGAACAATGAGCAGTTCTTC. It encodes CASSQESGSFWNNEQFF.

This sequence joins TRBV27 and TRBJ2-5; D gene uncertain. This CDR3 region has 15 residues. The germline V and J ends were trimmed by 4 bases and 2 bases, with 14 bases remaining between them. Germline V lookup: CDR1 MNHEY, CDR2 SMNVEV (reference sequence). As DNA, the CDR3 is TGTGCCAGCAGTTACTCGACACACGGTCAAGAGACCCAGTACTTC. This gives the protein CASSYSTHGQETQYF.

The genes are TRBV5-1 and TRBJ2-5; D remains unclear. CDR1 SGHRS and CDR2 YFSETQ come from the germline V gene. The length of the CDR3 is 13 residues. V lost 4 bases, J lost 3 bases, and 10 bases lay in between. The CDR3 DNA sequence: TGCGCCAGCAGCGTTTTCGGAGAAGAGACCCAGTACTTC. It is translated as CASSVFGEETQYF.

The CDR3 DNA reads TGCGCCAGCAGTCTTATCCAGGGGTTGTGCTACACCTTC. Protein: CASSLIQGLCYTF. The rearrangement joins TRBV10-1 to TRBJ1-2, with a weak D call TRBD1 (6 bases). The V gene's germline CDR1 is WNHNN and CDR2 SYGVQD (reference sequence). Deletions cut 5 bases from V and 9 bases from J, with 16 bases between. CDR3 length: 13 residues.

V is TRBV7-2 and J is TRBJ2-1; 14 nucleotides agree with TRBD2. The V and J ends lost 5 bases and 1 base, in that order; junction bases with no gene match: 10. CDR1 SGHTA and CDR2 FQGNSA come from the germline V gene. The length of the CDR3 is 19 residues. Written as DNA, the CDR3 is TGTGCCAGCAGCCTGCCGACTAGCGGGAGGGTCAGTTCCTACAATGAGCAGTTCTTC. Its translation is CASSLPTSGRVSSYNEQFF. The full variable domain, in which reference TRBV7-2 and TRBJ2-1 provide the parts outside the CDR3, is GAGVSQSPSNKVTEKGKDVELRCDPISGHTALYWYRQSLGQGLEFLIYFQGNSAPDKSGLPSDRFSAERTGGSVSTLTIQRTQQEDSAVYLCASSLPTSGRVSSYNEQFFGPGTRLTVL.

The rearrangement uses TRBV27 and TRBJ2-7, with D possibly being TRBD2 (6 bases). Trimming pared 6 bases from V and 5 bases from J, leaving 23 bases between. Germline V CDR1 and CDR2: MNHEY, SMNVEV (reference sequence). CDR3 length equals 16 residues. CDR3 sequence reads: CASSPHPAGRGDEQYF. The CDR3 DNA sequence: TGTGCCAGCAGCCCACACCCCGCGGGGAGAGGGGACGAGCAGTACTTC.

The rearrangement joins TRBV6-5 to TRBJ2-7; TRBD2 agrees at 7 bases. Looked up from germline, CDR1 is MNHEY and CDR2 is SVGAGI. This CDR3 has 14 residues. Losses at the gene ends were 2 bases for V and 7 bases for J; bases not matched to a gene: 8. The CDR3 reads CASSYTSAGGEQYF. CDR3 sequence (DNA): TGTGCCAGCAGTTACACTAGCGCTGGGGGTGAGCAGTACTTC.

This chain uses TRBV19 with TRBJ2-7; 9 bases are a match to TRBD1. The CDR3 consists of 14 residues. V gave up 10 bases and J gave up 1 base; unmatched junction bases: 8. Germline loops: CDR1 LNHDA, CDR2 SQIVND (reference sequence). The CDR3 is CATATGGRSYEQYF. The CDR3 DNA follows: TGTGCCACCGCAACAGGGGGCAGGTCCTACGAGCAGTACTTC.

DNA of the CDR3: TGTGCCAGCAGCCCCCCCGGTGGGTCAAAGGTGAATCAGCCCCAGCATTTT. It yields the protein CASSPPGGSKVNQPQHF. This chain connects TRBV9 to TRBJ1-5; the D is unclear. The ends were cut back, 4 bases at V and 4 bases at J, with 21 bases in the middle. The CDR3 runs to 17 residues. CDR1 and CDR2 (germline): SGDLS, YYNGEE.

The chain is built from TRBV4-1 and TRBJ2-7; 7 positions agree with TRBD2. V dropped 1 base and J dropped 7; count of bases not matched to a gene: 10. Germline loops: CDR1 MGHRA, CDR2 YSYEKL. This CDR3 is 15 amino acids long. CDR3 region: CASSQAHPQGGEQYF. The DNA for the CDR3 is TGCGCCAGCAGCCAAGCCCACCCCCAGGGAGGGGAGCAGTACTTC.

This clone was seen only a few times. The V call is TRBV9, the J call TRBJ2-3; 8 bases match TRBD1. Germline lookup yields CDR1 SGDLS and CDR2 YYNGEE. V gave up 0 bases and J gave up 2 bases; unmatched junction bases: 5. CDR3 length equals 16 residues. DNA for the CDR3: TGTGCCAGCAGCGTAGAGGGGGGACAGGCCACAGATACGCAGTATTTT. As protein: CASSVEGGQATDTQYF.

CDR3 sequence: CASSSAGGEQFF. Written as DNA, the CDR3 is TGTGCCAGCAGTTCGGCGGGAGGTGAGCAGTTCTTC. The chain carries TRBV6-1 and TRBJ2-1; 8 positions match TRBD2. The CDR3 runs 12 residues. V dropped 5 bases and J dropped 9; count of bases not matched to a gene: 3. CDR1 is MNHNS, CDR2 SASEGT, per germline.